This record concerns one TCR beta chain sequence. This sample is part of a study of blood T cell repertoires in COVID-19. Measured with immunoSEQ multiplex PCR; TCRdb has only the in-frame clones, and not every one. The table has a few hundred thousand clones, roughly 82% seen once. V was pared by 5 bases and J by 5 bases, with 4 bases of the junction left unmatched. The CDR3 totals 13 residues. The origin of this receptor is a man aged 45-65 years with active or convalescent COVID-19. The specimen was peripheral blood. The chain joins TRBV12-3 or TRBV12-4 to TRBJ2-7; 9 bases line up with TRBD1. CDR3 amino acids: CASSTGGINEQYF. DNA of the CDR3: TGTGCCAGCAGTACAGGGGGCATCAACGAGCAGTACTTC.